This T cell receptor (beta chain) was captured by sequencing in a study of blood T cell repertoires in COVID-19. Across the study: From the United States, Italy and Spain came samples of acute and convalescent COVID-19.

The assay was immunoSEQ multiplex PCR, and TCRdb's table has in-frame clones only and misses some. The profile shows approximately 110,000 clones, roughly 80% of them singletons. CDR1 and CDR2 (germline): LNHDA, SQIVND (reference sequence). This CDR3 is built from 16 residues. With V trimmed by 3 bases and J by 3 bases, 8 bases remained unmatched. This chain uses TRBV19 with TRBJ2-3, with TRBD1 identical over 8 bases. This TCR derives from a man in his 70s with active or convalescent COVID-19. The material sequenced was peripheral blood. CDR3 residues: CASSIGRTGLTDTQYF. CDR3 sequence (DNA): TGTGCCAGTAGTATTGGGCGGACAGGGTTGACAGATACGCAGTATTTT.